This T cell receptor beta chain is from a study of shared clonotypes between healthy human individuals. Overall study: Three plates were used per donor for CD4 naive, three for CD4 memory, two for CD8 naive and one for CD8 memory.

The run depth of the assay was deep. Original data processing: In the immunoSEQ data, sequences were junction-only and lacked quality scores, so filtering differed. TCRdb's table, derived via immunoSEQ multiplex PCR, lists solely in-frame clones and lacks some. That table is the source of V, J and clone size, and D and trimming were worked out from the DNA. This table has about 2.3 million clones, about 90% appearing once. The germline V gene encodes CDR1 LGHNA and CDR2 YSLEER. V shed 0 bases and J shed 2 bases, with 14 bases lying between them. There are 16 residues in the CDR3. Of note for this clone: As yet, its antigen is unknown.

The study's findings and limits: Generation of non-shared clonotypes was less probable than generation of clonotypes shared by all four donors.

The sample comprised naive CD4+ T cells from PBMCs. Subset given: CD45RA+ positively selected. This TCR derives from a man younger than 35 in good health. Some clones in this sample may be carry-over from other donors' samples. The chain combines TRBV4-3 with TRBJ2-7, with unresolved D. The chain's CDR3 is CASSQEAPQVAYEQYF. DNA of the CDR3: TGCGCCAGCAGCCAAGAAGCCCCGCAGGTGGCCTACGAGCAGTACTTC.